These 19 T cell receptor beta chains came from one sample sequenced in a study of cytomegalovirus exposure and HLA in healthy donors. This PCR relied on a set of 60 Vbeta primers and 13 Jbeta primers. Repertoires were generated with immunoSEQ multiplex PCR, while TCRdb's copy carries only in-frame clones and drops some. The sample gives 65,000 to 100,000 clones, roughly 80% of which show up once; over 2% is in the top ten. Sequencing input: PBMCs. All receptors come from a man aged 35 to 55 in good health and CMV-seronegative.

The rearrangement uses TRBV11-2 and TRBJ1-2; unclear D gene. This CDR3 spans 13 amino acids. V was shortened by 4 bases and J by 5 bases, with 11 bases between the two germline ends. Looked up from germline, CDR1 is SGHAT and CDR2 is FQNNGV. CDR3 loop: CASSYGQTYGYTF. The CDR3 DNA sequence: TGTGCCAGCAGCTACGGCCAGACTTATGGCTACACCTTC.

The V gene is TRBV19, the J gene TRBJ1-3, with 9 nucleotides matching TRBD1. The germline V gene encodes CDR1 LNHDA and CDR2 SQIVND (reference sequence). CDR3 size: 15 residues. The junction had 2 bases not matched to a gene; V was cut back by 3 bases and J by 2 bases. CDR3 residues: CASSIRDRAGNTIYF. The CDR3 nucleotides are TGTGCCAGTAGTATCCGGGACAGGGCTGGAAACACCATATATTTT.

This clone was found once. V and J are TRBV9 and TRBJ2-3, with 11 bases lining up with TRBD2. The V and J ends lost 3 bases and 10 bases, in that order; junction bases with no gene match: 10. Looked up from germline, CDR1 is SGDLS and CDR2 is YYNGEE. The CDR3 runs 15 residues. The CDR3 loop is CASSATGTSGVAQYF. DNA of the CDR3: TGTGCCAGCAGCGCCACCGGGACTAGCGGAGTTGCGCAGTATTTT.

The chain uses TRBV11-3 and TRBJ2-7; possible D gene TRBD1, 6 bases. This CDR3 has 14 residues. Germline CDR1 reads SGHNT; CDR2 reads YENEEA. Trimming removed 0 bases from V and 2 bases from J, with 8 bases in between. The CDR3 sequence is CASSLDQGPYEQYF. CDR3 nucleotides: TGTGCCAGCAGCTTAGATCAGGGGCCCTACGAGCAGTACTTC. Together with reference TRBV11-3 and TRBJ2-7, the CDR3 gives the full variable domain: EAGVVQSPRYKIIEKKQPVAFWCNPISGHNTLYWYLQNLGQGPELLIRYENEEAVDDSQLPKDRFSAERLKGVDSTLKIQPAELGDSAVYLCASSLDQGPYEQYFGPGTRLTVT.

The gene calls are TRBV9 and TRBJ1-6; possible D gene TRBD1, 6 bases. V was shortened by 4 bases and J by 8 bases, with 16 bases between the two germline ends. The CDR3 has 15 residues. Germline V gene lookup returns CDR1 SGDLS and CDR2 YYNGEE. The CDR3 sequence is CASSPRGGEDSPLHF. In nucleotides, the CDR3 is TGTGCCAGCAGCCCCCGAGGGGGGGAGGATTCACCCCTCCACTTT.

The CDR3 DNA reads TGTGCTAGCTCCATACATCCTAACACTGAAGCTTTCTTT. This encodes CASSIHPNTEAFF. The rearrangement uses TRBV7-7 and TRBJ1-1, with D hard to call. Per germline, CDR1 SSHAT and CDR2 FNYEAQ (reference sequence). The CDR3 extends over 13 amino acids.

The chain has TRBV19 and TRBJ2-6; TRBD1 is a possible D gene (5 bases). The germline gives CDR1 LNHDA, CDR2 SQIVND (reference sequence). This CDR3 has 16 amino acids. V dropped 7 bases and J dropped 2 bases, with 15 bases sitting between them. CDR3 nucleotide sequence: TGTGCCAGTACGGCAGGGCCAACCCCTGGGGCCAACGTCCTGACTTTC. Translation: CASTAGPTPGANVLTF.

The rearrangement joins TRBV19 to TRBJ1-5; 7 bases agree with TRBD1. Trimming removed 10 bases from V and 2 bases from J; junction bases left unmatched: 2. This CDR3 spans 12 amino acids. Per the germline V gene, CDR1 is LNHDA and CDR2 is SQIVND (reference sequence). For the CDR3, the DNA is TGTGCCACCGGACAGGGCAATCAGCCCCAGCATTTT. Translation gives CATGQGNQPQHF.

This rearrangement joins TRBV6-1 to TRBJ1-5; D unclear. The CDR3 runs 13 residues. The V end lost 0 bases, the J end lost 4 bases, and 4 bases lay between the germline ends. Per the germline V gene, CDR1 is MNHNS and CDR2 is SASEGT. The CDR3 here is CASSEAENQPQHF. The CDR3 nucleotides are TGTGCCAGCAGTGAAGCGGAGAATCAGCCCCAGCATTTT.

V is TRBV5-1 and J is TRBJ2-3; 9 bases line up with TRBD1. CDR1 and CDR2 (germline): SGHRS, YFSETQ. Losses at the gene ends were 1 base for V and 4 bases for J; bases not matched to a gene: 4. The CDR3 runs to 15 residues. The CDR3 coding sequence is TGCGCCAGCAGCTTGCGGGGGACAGGGCCAGATACGCAGTATTTT. Amino acid sequence: CASSLRGTGPDTQYF. Full variable domain (remainder filled in from reference TRBV5-1 and TRBJ2-3): KAGVTQTPRYLIKTRGQQVTLSCSPISGHRSVSWYQQTPGQGLQFLFEYFSETQRNKGNFPGRFSGRQFSNSRSEMNVSTLELGDSALYLCASSLRGTGPDTQYFGPGTRLTVL.

The J gene is TRBJ2-3, the V gene TRBV13, with D perhaps matching TRBD2 (8 bases). Germline assignment: CDR1 PRHDT and CDR2 FYEKMQ (reference sequence). This CDR3 is built from 14 residues. Trimming shortened V by 7 bases and J by 4 bases, and 15 bases separated the two germline ends. This chain's CDR3 is CASTPGGGADTQYF. CDR3 nucleotide sequence: TGTGCCAGCACCCCGGGAGGGGGCGCAGATACGCAGTATTTT.

Only a few counts were recorded for this clone. The chain couples TRBV6-1 to TRBJ2-7; D gene ambiguous. The CDR3 consists of 13 residues. Trimming removed 10 bases at V and 3 bases at J, with 16 bases between. The germline V gene has CDR1 MNHNS and CDR2 SASEGT. CDR3 sequence: CAISRSFNYEQYF. The CDR3 DNA is TGTGCCATTTCAAGGAGCTTTAACTACGAGCAGTACTTC.

This clone occurred a few times. V usage is TRBV10-3 and J usage is TRBJ1-1, with 9 bases lining up with TRBD1. Germline CDR1 reads ENHRY; CDR2 reads SYGVKD. The CDR3 has 14 amino acids. The J segment lost 5 bases and the V segment lost 6 bases, leaving 7 bases of the junction unmatched. The DNA of the CDR3 is TGTGCCATCAGAGGGACAGGGAGGGAGACTGAAGCTTTCTTT. It specifies CAIRGTGRETEAFF.

The rearrangement uses TRBV18 and TRBJ1-2; D is uncertain. V was pared by 5 bases and J by 6 bases, with 13 bases between. The CDR3 spans 13 residues. Germline V gene data show CDR1 as KGHSH and CDR2 as LQKENI. The CDR3 sequence is CASSVREDDGYTF. The CDR3 nucleotides are TGTGCCAGCTCAGTGAGGGAAGATGATGGCTACACCTTC.

The chain employs TRBV7-3 and TRBJ2-3; 9 nucleotides match TRBD1. J lost 9 bases, V lost 5 bases, and 9 bases had no gene match. Looked up from germline, CDR1 is SGHTA and CDR2 is FQGTGA. This CDR3 is built from 14 residues. CDR3 sequence (DNA): TGTGCCAGCAGCGTTACCTACAGGGGGCAAACGCAGTATTTT. Its translation: CASSVTYRGQTQYF.

V is TRBV5-1 and J is TRBJ2-7; D unresolved. Germline-derived CDR1 and CDR2 are SGHRS and YFSETQ. CDR3 size: 12 residues. Trimming shortened V by 5 bases and J by 1 base, and 7 bases separated the two germline ends. The CDR3 region is CASSPTSYEQYF. Written as DNA, the CDR3 is TGCGCCAGCAGTCCTACTTCCTACGAGCAGTACTTC.

The chain carries TRBV6-5 and TRBJ1-4; D unclear. Trimming removed 4 bases at V and 7 bases at J, with 4 bases between. CDR3 length: 11 residues. From germline, CDR1 is MNHEY and CDR2 SVGAGI. Here the CDR3 reads CASSSREKLFF. CDR3 coding DNA: TGTGCCAGCAGTTCTCGTGAAAAACTGTTTTTT.

Here the CDR3 DNA reads TGTGCCAGCAGCTCCCGACAGATGAACACTGAAGCTTTCTTT. Amino acids: CASSSRQMNTEAFF. This chain links TRBV7-8 with TRBJ1-1, with D tentatively TRBD1 (5 bases). CDR3 size: 14 residues. V lost 4 bases to trimming and J lost 0 bases, with 9 bases between them. CDR1 is SGHVS, CDR2 FQNEAQ, per germline.

The chain is built from TRBV23-1 and TRBJ1-5; D is possibly TRBD1 (6 bases). TRBV23-1 is treated as an ORF (open reading frame) with a function not yet certain. V lost 7 bases and J lost 10, with 17 bases in between. There are 13 residues in the CDR3. The CDR3 is CASNSGTFIPQHF. CDR3 DNA sequence: TGCGCCAGCAACTCCGGGACATTCATACCCCAGCATTTT.